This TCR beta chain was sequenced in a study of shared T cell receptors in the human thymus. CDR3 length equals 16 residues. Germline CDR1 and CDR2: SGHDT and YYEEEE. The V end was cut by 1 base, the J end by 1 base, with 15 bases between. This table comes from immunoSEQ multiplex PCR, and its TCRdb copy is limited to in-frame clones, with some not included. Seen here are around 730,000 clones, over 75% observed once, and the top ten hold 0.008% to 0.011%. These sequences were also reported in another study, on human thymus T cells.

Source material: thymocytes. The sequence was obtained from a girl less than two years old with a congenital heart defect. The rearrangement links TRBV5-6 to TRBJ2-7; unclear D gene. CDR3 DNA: TGTGCCAGCAGCTTGTATCGTGAAGGAGCGTCCTACGAGCAGTACTTC. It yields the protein CASSLYREGASYEQYF. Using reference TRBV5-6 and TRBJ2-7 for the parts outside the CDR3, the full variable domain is DAGVTQSPTHLIKTRGQQVTLRCSPKSGHDTVSWYQQALGQGPQFIFQYYEEEERQRGNFPDRFSGHQFPNYSSELNVNALLLGDSALYLCASSLYREGASYEQYFGPGTRLTVT.